Shown below are 14 T cell receptor beta chains from a single sample sequenced in a study of CD8 T cells in Susac syndrome. Random-hexamer reverse transcription was applied to roughly 0.45 to 1 ug RNA. Using its own MiXCR run on the immunoSEQ multiplex PCR reads, TCRdb lists one record per CDR3 protein. Of about 150,000 distinct CDR3 sequences in the sample, just under 95% were seen once. The sample taken for sequencing was CD8+ T cells from PBMCs. The receptors here all came from a human donor with multiple sclerosis.

The chain recombines TRBV6-5 with TRBJ1-1; D is ambiguous. Looked up from germline, CDR1 is MNHEY and CDR2 is SVGAGI. The ends were cut back, 4 bases at V and 3 bases at J, with 9 bases in the middle. CDR3 length: 13 residues. The CDR3 DNA sequence: TGTGCCAGCAGTTCCTCCCTGTACACTGAAGCTTTCTTT. As protein: CASSSSLYTEAFF.

The rearrangement uses TRBV3-1 and TRBJ2-6, with TRBD2 identical over 13 bases. V lost 4 bases to trimming and J lost 0 bases; unmatched junction nucleotides: 9. The CDR3 length is 20 residues. Germline V lookup: CDR1 LGHDT, CDR2 YNNKEL (reference sequence). CDR3 DNA sequence: TGTGCCAGCAGCCGATCCCGGACTAGCGGGGGATCCTCTGGGGCCAACGTCCTGACTTTC. Its translation is CASSRSRTSGGSSGANVLTF.

J is TRBJ1-1 and V is TRBV23-1; a weak D match, TRBD1 (6 bases). TRBV23-1 belongs to the ORF category, with a function that is uncertain. The CDR3 sequence is 15 residues long. V gave up 6 bases and J gave up 4 bases, with 18 bases separating them. CDR3 loop: CASRAAAGAGTEAFF. CDR3 DNA: TGCGCCAGCAGGGCGGCCGCAGGGGCTGGCACTGAAGCTTTCTTT.

This chain links TRBV12-3 or TRBV12-4 with TRBJ1-1, with D perhaps matching TRBD1 (5 bases). This CDR3 comprises 14 residues. V gave up 2 bases and J gave up 5 bases, with 12 bases separating them. CDR3 protein: CASSLSRVRTEAFF. In DNA form, the CDR3 reads TGTGCCAGCAGTTTAAGCAGGGTGCGTACTGAAGCTTTCTTT.

V usage is TRBV7-2 and J usage is TRBJ2-7, with D maybe TRBD1 (6 bases). The CDR3 is 14 residues long. Trimming took off 0 bases at V and 3 bases at J, with 9 bases between the two ends. CDR1 is SGHTA, CDR2 FQGNSA, per germline. CDR3 in DNA: TGTGCCAGCAGCTTAGCGGGGGCGATCTACGAGCAGTACTTC. Translating it yields CASSLAGAIYEQYF.

The gene calls are TRBV7-9 and TRBJ1-2; a possible D gene is TRBD1 (5 bases). V was shortened by 7 bases and J by 1 base, with 13 bases between the two germline ends. Per germline, CDR1 SEHNR and CDR2 FQNEAQ (reference sequence). The CDR3 spans 14 residues. The CDR3 sequence: CASTLDSNNYGYTF. The CDR3 bases are TGTGCCAGCACGCTTGACAGTAATAACTATGGCTACACCTTC.

This clonotype was recorded once. The chain carries TRBV15 and TRBJ1-1, with D perhaps TRBD1 (5 bases). Germline CDR1 reads LNHNV; CDR2 reads YYDKDF (reference sequence). The CDR3 has 13 residues. Trimming stripped 7 bases from V and 8 bases from J, with 17 bases between. CDR3 DNA: TGTGCCACCAAAGGGGCTCAAGGCTCAGAAGCTTTCTTT. This translates into CATKGAQGSEAFF.

The rearrangement links TRBV20-1 to TRBJ2-1; D is possibly TRBD1 (6 bases). This CDR3 spans 15 amino acids. CDR1 DFQATT and CDR2 SNEGSKA come from the germline V gene (reference sequence). The V and J ends lost 8 bases and 3 bases respectively, with 20 bases between them. The CDR3 DNA reads as TGCAGTCCGACAAACTCAGGCAGGGGCTACAATGAGCAGTTCTTC. This codes for CSPTNSGRGYNEQFF.

The CDR3 region is CATSRDRDSYGYTF. In nucleotides, the CDR3 is TGTGCCACCAGCAGAGACCGGGACTCCTATGGCTACACCTTC. The chain carries TRBV15 and TRBJ1-2; maybe TRBD1 (5 bases). Germline assignment: CDR1 LNHNV and CDR2 YYDKDF (reference sequence). Trimming took 0 bases from V and 4 from J, leaving 9 bases between them. This CDR3 is built from 14 residues.

This chain joins TRBV2 and TRBJ2-7; TRBD1 matches 8 bases. The germline CDR1 and CDR2 sequences are SNHLY and FYNNEI. This CDR3 has 13 amino acids. V gave up 4 bases and J gave up 7 bases; unmatched junction bases: 6. The CDR3 protein is CASSGRGLGEQYF. The CDR3 DNA follows: TGTGCCAGCAGTGGCAGGGGGCTCGGAGAGCAGTACTTC.

The rearrangement links TRBV12-3 or TRBV12-4 to TRBJ1-5; D is undetermined. With 4 bases removed from V and 0 bases from J, the gap between germline ends came to 10 bases. The CDR3 extends over 15 amino acids. The CDR3 DNA is TGTGCCAGCAGTTCCGGGATTTATAGCAATCAGCCCCAGCATTTT. Translating gives CASSSGIYSNQPQHF.

V is TRBV7-9 and J is TRBJ2-1; D not certain. The V gene lost 5 bases and the J gene lost 15 bases, with 14 bases spanning the gap. CDR3 length equals 11 residues. Per the germline V gene, CDR1 is SEHNR and CDR2 is FQNEAQ (reference sequence). The CDR3 DNA sequence: TGTGCCAGCAGCCCGCCAACCCCAATGTTCTTC. This codes for CASSPPTPMFF.

V is TRBV7-9 and J is TRBJ1-1; D unclear. The V end lost 6 bases, the J end lost 2 bases, and 4 bases lay between the germline ends. Germline CDR1 SEHNR, CDR2 FQNEAQ (reference sequence). The CDR3 spans 11 residues. Written as DNA, the CDR3 is TGTGCCAGCAGATCTAACACTGAAGCTTTCTTT. It specifies CASRSNTEAFF.

This chain connects TRBV20-1 to TRBJ2-3; TRBD2 matches 8 bases. Trimming at V came to 7 bases and at J to 5 bases, leaving 20 bases not matched to a gene. The CDR3 loop spans 17 amino acids. CDR1 and CDR2 from the germline V gene are DFQATT and SNEGSKA (reference sequence). In DNA, the CDR3 is TGCAGTGGTAAAGGGATGATCGAGCGGGGGTTAGTAGATACGCAGTATTTT. Its translation is CSGKGMIERGLVDTQYF.